The sequence of this T cell receptor (beta chain) was determined in a study of blood T cell repertoires in COVID-19. Overall study: Samples taken during acute and convalescent COVID-19 were collected in the United States, Italy and Spain. PBMCs, B-cell-depleted T cells, or T cells provided the cDNA or gDNA that made up the material.

This clone appeared a few times. In the study's own analysis: Cell counts per sample came from amplifying reference gene primers. TCRdb's copy holds only in-frame clones and misses some; the assay was immunoSEQ multiplex PCR. The V and J calls and the clone size are those of that table, but D and trimming were determined from the DNA. The sample holds under 200,000 clones, nearly 90% seen once. CDR1 SGHRS and CDR2 YFSETQ come from the germline V gene. The CDR3 runs 16 residues. V was shortened by 4 bases and J by 3 bases, with 17 bases between the two germline ends. This receptor was taken from a man in his fifties or sixties with active or convalescent COVID-19. The rearrangement links TRBV5-1 to TRBJ1-3; possible D gene TRBD1, 6 bases. Sequencing was performed on peripheral blood. The CDR3 nucleotides are TGCGCCAGCAGCGCCTCAGGGGTTGGGATTGGAAACACCATATATTTT. As protein: CASSASGVGIGNTIYF.